Described below is a single T cell receptor beta chain sequence and its context. The sample belongs to a study of blood T cell repertoires in COVID-19. Measured with immunoSEQ multiplex PCR; TCRdb has only the in-frame clones, and not every one. The data contain nearly 250,000 clones, approximately 84% of them singletons. Losses at the gene ends were 0 bases for V and 5 bases for J; bases not matched to a gene: 13. Germline lookup yields CDR1 MNHNS and CDR2 SASEGT. The CDR3 is 19 amino acids. This rearrangement joins TRBV6-1 to TRBJ1-2; TRBD1 matches 12 bases. The TCR originated in a woman aged 80 or older with acute or convalescent COVID-19. Sequencing was carried out using peripheral blood. The CDR3 reads CASSEAAIFPGQGAYGYTF. CDR3 DNA sequence: TGTGCCAGCAGTGAAGCGGCAATTTTTCCGGGACAGGGGGCGTATGGCTACACCTTC.